Listed below are T cell receptor beta chains from one sample, sequenced in a study of cytomegalovirus exposure and HLA in healthy donors. TCRdb's table, derived via immunoSEQ multiplex PCR, lists solely in-frame clones and lacks some. The top ten clones hold under 4% of a sample with about 120,000 clones, approximately 80% of them seen once. The specimen was PBMCs. Receptor source: a woman aged 25-40 years in good health and CMV-seronegative. CDR3s include the opening cysteine and the closing phenylalanine or tryptophan. A D gene is named only where the DNA matches it firmly. Size tells how often a clone was seen (once, few, many) or the class of an expanded clone, and some rows leave it out.

size	D	V	J	DNA	CDR3
.	.	TRBV15	TRBJ1-6	TGTGCCACCAGCAGAGAACGGGGACACCCACTTTCACCCCTCCACTTT	CATSRERGHPLSPLHF
.	.	TRBV20-1	TRBJ1-4	TGCAGTGCTAGGGGGGGGGAAAAACTGTTTTTT	CSARGGEKLFF
.	.	TRBV7-9	TRBJ1-2	TGTGCCAGCAGCTTAGAACGTGGAGGACTCCGTGGCTACACCTTC	CASSLERGGLRGYTF
.	.	TRBV5-6	TRBJ2-1	TGTGCCAGCAGCCCTCTATGGGCGCTATCCTACAATGAGCAGTTCTTC	CASSPLWALSYNEQFF
once	.	TRBV7-2	TRBJ2-7	TGTGCCAGCAGCTCCGGGATAGTCCTCTACGAGCAGTACTTC	CASSSGIVLYEQYF
.	.	TRBV6-5	TRBJ2-7	TGTGCCAGCAGTCCTGCAGGGGGGAGCTCCTACGAGCAGTACTTC	CASSPAGGSSYEQYF
.	TRBD1	TRBV28	TRBJ2-7	TGTGCCAGCAGACCTCGACAGGGGCTGAACGAGCAGTACTTC	CASRPRQGLNEQYF
.	TRBD2	TRBV7-9	TRBJ2-7	TGTGCCAGCAGCCCGGGAGGCCCCCAAGGGGAGCAGTACTTC	CASSPGGPQGEQYF
.	TRBD1	TRBV28	TRBJ2-5	TGTGCCAGCAGCCCGGGACAGAACCAAGAGACCCAGTACTTC	CASSPGQNQETQYF
once	.	TRBV5-1	TRBJ2-7	TGCGCCAGCAGCTTGGACAGGGCACGCTACGAGCAGTACTTC	CASSLDRARYEQYF
.	TRBD1	TRBV19	TRBJ2-2	TGTGCCAGTACAAAACTACCGGGACAGACGAACACCGGGGAGCTGTTTTTT	CASTKLPGQTNTGELFF
.	.	TRBV6-1	TRBJ1-6	TGTGCCAGCAGTGAAGCACTCGGGGAGTATAATTCACCCCTCCACTTT	CASSEALGEYNSPLHF
.	TRBD1	TRBV10-3	TRBJ1-1	TGTGCCATCAGTGATCGGACAGGACGCATGAACACTGAAGCTTTCTTT	CAISDRTGRMNTEAFF
.	.	TRBV2	TRBJ1-5	TGTGCCAGCAGTGGGGAGGGACGCCGCCGGGAAAATTCCCAGCATTTT	CASSGEGRRRENSQHF
.	TRBD1	TRBV6-5	TRBJ1-2	TGTGCCAGCAGTTCCGGGACAGGGGCGTCCGATGGCTACACCTTC	CASSSGTGASDGYTF
once	TRBD1	TRBV7-9	TRBJ2-7	TGTGCCAGCAGCTTAAGGAGCCCGGGACAGGGAGTCTACGAGCAGTACTTC	CASSLRSPGQGVYEQYF
few	TRBD1	TRBV5-1	TRBJ2-7	TGCGCCAGCAGCTTTTTTAGTGGGGACAGCTCCTACGAGCAGTACTTC	CASSFFSGDSSYEQYF
.	TRBD2	TRBV5-1	TRBJ2-1	TGCGCCAGCAGTCCGGGACTAGCGTCCCATGAGCAGTTCTTC	CASSPGLASHEQFF
.	TRBD2	TRBV4-2	TRBJ2-7	TGTGCCAGCAGCCAAACAAATCTGGCTAGCGGATACGAGCAGTACTTC	CASSQTNLASGYEQYF
.	.	TRBV6-1	TRBJ1-5	TGTGCCAGCAGTGAAGCCGCAGGAAGCAATCAGCCCCAGCATTTT	CASSEAAGSNQPQHF
.	TRBD2	TRBV10-1	TRBJ2-3	TGCGCCAGCAGCACGGGAGGTTGGGATACGCAGTATTTT	CASSTGGWDTQYF
.	TRBD1	TRBV4-1	TRBJ1-2	TGCGCCAGCAGCCAATACAACAGGGGGCACAACTATGGCTACACCTTC	CASSQYNRGHNYGYTF
.	TRBD2	TRBV15	TRBJ2-7	TGTGCCACCAGCAGTTGGAGTAGCGGGAGCTCCTACGAGCAGTACTTC	CATSSWSSGSSYEQYF
.	.	TRBV28	TRBJ1-1	TGTGCCAGCAGTCACAGCAATGAAGCTTTCTTT	CASSHSNEAFF
.	.	TRBV5-6	TRBJ2-2	TGTGCCAGCAGCTATGGAGATGTGTTTACCGGGGAGCTGTTTTTT	CASSYGDVFTGELFF
.	TRBD2	TRBV9	TRBJ2-2	TGTGCCAGCAGCCCCCGGACTAGCGAGAACACCGGGGAGCTGTTTTTT	CASSPRTSENTGELFF
.	.	TRBV18	TRBJ2-5	TGTGCCAGCTCCCCCGGACAGCCACAAGAGACCCAGTACTTC	CASSPGQPQETQYF
.	.	TRBV10-3	TRBJ1-1	TGTGCCACCTTCCCCCAGGGGAGGGTTTCGAACACTGAAGCTTTCTTT	CATFPQGRVSNTEAFF
.	TRBD2	TRBV19	TRBJ2-1	TGTGCCAGTAGTTCGAGAGCGGCGGGAGGACCTTCGGACAATGAGCAGTTCTTC	CASSSRAAGGPSDNEQFF
.	TRBD2	TRBV5-4	TRBJ2-3	TGTGCCAGCAGCGGGACTAGCGGGAGGCTCACAGATACGCAGTATTTT	CASSGTSGRLTDTQYF
.	TRBD1	TRBV5-1	TRBJ1-1	TGCGCCAGCAGCTTGTCCGGGACAGGGGGCTTCACTGAAGCTTTCTTT	CASSLSGTGGFTEAFF
.	TRBD2	TRBV7-2	TRBJ2-5	TGTGCCAGCAGCTTAGAGGCTAGCGGGAGGGGAAGGGAGACCCAGTACTTC	CASSLEASGRGRETQYF
once	TRBD2	TRBV11-2	TRBJ2-7	TGTGCCAGCGGACTAGCGGGAGCGAGCGAGCAGTACTTC	CASGLAGASEQYF
.	.	TRBV9	TRBJ1-1	TGTGCCAGCAGCGTAGCTACCCTGGGACACCTGAACACTGAAGCTTTCTTT	CASSVATLGHLNTEAFF
once	.	TRBV14	TRBJ2-7	TGTGCCAGCAGCCTCGACAGCTACGAGCAGTACTTC	CASSLDSYEQYF